This T cell receptor (beta chain) came from a study of T cells in Graves' hyperthyroidism and ophthalmopathy. Study-wide findings and caveats: Most thyroid-expanded clonotypes above 0.001 were also found in blood. Median prediction lead before ophthalmopathy onset was 6.5 to 7 months with the model.

This clonotype showed up many times. Its matching antigen is unknown. TCR beta CDR3 regions were amplified from RNA. In the first-round RT-PCR of the TCR CDR3, the HTBI primer set was used. TCRdb re-called the multiplex PCR reads with MiXCR, one entry per CDR3 protein. The sample shows about 290,000 distinct CDR3 sequences, approximately 15% of them seen only once. J gave up 2 bases and V 5 bases, and 7 bases lay outside the gene matches. The CDR3 covers 16 residues. Each 10 ml fresh peripheral blood draw supplied the PBMCs. Sequencing was performed on blood. The chain has TRBV12-3 or TRBV12-4 and TRBJ2-5; 11 bases align to TRBD2. The sequence was collected from a woman between 40 and 55 years old with Graves' hyperthyroidism. The chain's CDR3 is CASSTGLAGGQETQYF. CDR3 in DNA: TGTGCCAGCAGTACCGGACTAGCGGGTGGTCAAGAGACCCAGTACTTC.